These 8 T cell receptor beta chains originate from one sample sequenced in a study of T cell repertoires in cytomegalovirus infection (dated 2019 in TCRdb). The sequencer was an Illumina HiSeq 1500. TCRdb reworked the public reads: Q25 trimming with fastp, MiXCR clone assembly, productive beta chains retained. Each entry merges the rows of one CDR3 protein and shows their most common DNA and genes. The sample table shows roughly 130,000 distinct CDR3 sequences, and almost 9% are seen once. The ten largest clonotypes hold around 10% of the sample. Sequencing input: PBMCs. The receptors stem from a human donor in good health (CMV status not recorded). Some clones in this sample may be carry-over from other donors' samples.

This clonotype was seen many times. The chain links TRBV3-1 to TRBJ1-1; possible D gene TRBD1, 6 bases. The germline V and J ends were trimmed by 4 bases and 2 bases, with 17 bases remaining between them. Germline CDR1 reads LGHDT; CDR2 reads YNNKEL (reference sequence). There are 16 residues in the CDR3. The CDR3 region is CASSPYYGQINTEAFF. CDR3 in DNA: TGTGCCAGCAGCCCCTACTATGGACAGATAAACACTGAAGCTTTCTTT.

This clonotype showed up many times. The CDR3 nucleotides are TGCAGTGTACGACGGACTACAGAGACCCAGTACTTC. Amino acid sequence: CSVRRTTETQYF. The V call is TRBV20-1, the J call TRBJ2-5; a weak D match, TRBD2 (6 bases). The CDR3 sequence is 12 residues long. Germline assignment: CDR1 DFQATT and CDR2 SNEGSKA (reference sequence). V lost 7 bases and J lost 4, with 13 bases in between.

The chain joins TRBV29-1 to TRBJ2-5, with 8 positions matching TRBD2. Unmatched junction bases numbered 2, after V lost 7 bases and J lost 4 bases. The V gene's germline CDR1 is SQVTM and CDR2 ANQGSEA. This CDR3 region has 11 residues. CDR3 sequence (DNA): TGCAGCGCGGGGGGGGGAGAGACCCAGTACTTC. This encodes CSAGGGETQYF. Looking up the rest from reference TRBV29-1 and TRBJ2-5 gives the full variable domain: SAVISQKPSRDICQRGTSLTIQCQVDSQVTMMFWYRQQPGQSLTLIATANQGSEATYESGFVIDKFPISRPNLTFSTLTVSNMSPEDSSIYLCSAGGGETQYFGPGTRLLVL.

This clonotype showed up many times. The chain uses TRBV28 and TRBJ1-2, with D perhaps matching TRBD1 (6 bases). The V gene's germline CDR1 is MDHEN and CDR2 SYDVKM. V dropped 5 bases and J dropped 6 bases, with 22 bases sitting between them. The CDR3 contains 16 residues. This CDR3 reads CASSPHRGQGSDGYTF. The CDR3 DNA is TGTGCCAGCAGTCCTCACCGCGGGCAGGGGAGCGATGGCTACACCTTC.

The chain uses TRBV28 and TRBJ1-3, with a tentative D call TRBD1 (5 bases). Germline CDR1 reads MDHEN; CDR2 reads SYDVKM. V lost 6 bases to trimming and J lost 0 bases, with 15 bases between them. The CDR3 is made up of 16 amino acids. The CDR3 sequence: CASSRGGVYSGNTIYF. In DNA, the CDR3 is TGTGCCAGCAGCCGAGGAGGGGTCTACTCTGGAAACACCATATATTTT. The whole variable domain, filled in from reference TRBV28 and TRBJ1-3, reads DVKVTQSSRYLVKRTGEKVFLECVQDMDHENMFWYRQDPGLGLRLIYFSYDVKMKEKGDIPEGYSVSREKKERFSLILESASTNQTSMYLCASSRGGVYSGNTIYFGEGSWLTVV.

This clonotype was observed a few times. The chain is built from TRBV19 and TRBJ2-4; D not certain. Germline assignment: CDR1 LNHDA and CDR2 SQIVND (reference sequence). The CDR3 is 11 residues long. V lost 3 bases and J lost 7, with 4 bases in between. Written as DNA, the CDR3 is TGTGCCAGTAGTATGGAGAACATTCAGTACTTC. This translates into CASSMENIQYF.

This clonotype was detected a few times. The CDR3 is CSVERGTGETQYF. DNA for the CDR3: TGCAGCGTTGAGAGGGGGACGGGGGAGACCCAGTACTTC. The rearrangement joins TRBV29-1 to TRBJ2-5; a possible D gene is TRBD1 (6 bases). V was trimmed by 3 bases and J by 5 bases, leaving 13 bases between them. The CDR3 consists of 13 residues. Germline values: CDR1 SQVTM, CDR2 ANQGSEA.

This clonotype showed up many times. The V call is TRBV28, the J call TRBJ1-2; D gene ambiguous. The germline CDR1 and CDR2 sequences are MDHEN and SYDVKM. Trimming took off 6 bases at V and 8 bases at J, with 13 bases between the two ends. The length of the CDR3 is 12 residues. The CDR3 sequence: CASSESVGGYTF. As DNA, the CDR3 is TGTGCCAGCAGCGAATCAGTAGGAGGCTACACCTTC.